These T cell receptor beta chains were read from a single sample in a study of blood T cell repertoires in COVID-19. Sequenced by immunoSEQ multiplex PCR; TCRdb stores in-frame clones only, minus some. The sample has some 50,000 clones; over 75% are singletons. The sample consisted of peripheral blood. Receptor source: a human donor in a cohort sampled during active COVID-19. CDR3s include the opening cysteine and the closing phenylalanine or tryptophan. D genes are given only for firm matches. Only part of the rows carry a size: once, few, many, or a class if the clone is expanded.

>NA|TRBJ2-1|NA|TRBV6-5
CASGPTVDGYNEQFF
TGTGCCAGCGGACCGACAGTCGATGGCTACAATGAGCAGTTCTTC
>NA|TRBJ1-2|NA|TRBV7-9
CASSLLRGGPYGYTF
TGTGCCAGCAGCTTACTACGGGGGGGACCCTATGGCTACACCTTC
>NA|TRBJ1-2|once|TRBV7-9
CASSPDRNYGYTF
TGTGCCAGCAGCCCTGACAGGAACTATGGCTACACCTTC
>NA|TRBJ1-4|NA|TRBV18
CASSRNEEKLFF
TGTGCCAGCTCCAGGAACGAGGAAAAACTGTTTTTT
>NA|TRBJ2-3|NA|TRBV5-1
CASSLGEIVTDTQYF
TGCGCCAGCAGCTTGGGGGAGATCGTCACAGATACGCAGTATTTT
>NA|TRBJ2-5|NA|TRBV15
CATSRRREVQETQYF
TGTGCCACCAGCAGACGTAGGGAGGTCCAAGAGACCCAGTACTTC
>NA|TRBJ1-1|NA|TRBV5-1
CASSPGLDSEAFF
TGCGCCAGCAGCCCGGGACTCGACTCTGAAGCTTTCTTT
>TRBD1|TRBJ1-5|once|TRBV2
CASSGGQSYQPQHF
TGTGCCAGCTCCGGGGGACAGTCTTATCAGCCCCAGCATTTT
>TRBD2|TRBJ2-1|once|TRBV10-3
CAIGGGRTLGNEQFF
TGTGCCATCGGGGGCGGGAGGACCTTAGGCAATGAGCAGTTCTTC
>TRBD2|TRBJ2-4|NA|TRBV11-2
CASSVGVSGTIAKNIQYF
TGTGCCAGCAGCGTAGGAGTTAGCGGGACCATAGCCAAAAACATTCAGTACTTC
>NA|TRBJ2-1|NA|TRBV24-1
CATSDGAGEFYNEQFF
TGTGCCACCAGTGATGGGGCAGGGGAGTTCTACAATGAGCAGTTCTTC
>NA|TRBJ2-6|NA|TRBV6-5
CASSYSSRVGANVLTF
TGTGCCAGCAGTTACTCCTCTCGGGTTGGGGCCAACGTCCTGACTTTC
>TRBD2|TRBJ2-5|once|TRBV6-6
CASSLAEETQYF
TGTGCCAGCAGTCTAGCGGAAGAGACCCAGTACTTC
>NA|TRBJ1-4|NA|TRBV2
CASSAGAIGEKLFF
TGTGCCAGCAGTGCTGGGGCAATAGGGGAAAAACTGTTTTTT
>NA|TRBJ2-1|NA|TRBV10-1
CASSGAEGASYNEQFF
TGCGCCAGCAGTGGGGCGGAGGGGGCATCCTACAATGAGCAGTTCTTC
>NA|TRBJ2-1|NA|TRBV3-1/TRBV3-2
CASSREVGEQFF
TGTGCCAGCAGCCGCGAGGTGGGTGAGCAGTTCTTC
>NA|TRBJ1-1|NA|TRBV21-1
CASSKLYPVNTEAFF
TGTGCCAGCAGCAAACTGTATCCAGTAAACACTGAAGCTTTCTTT
>TRBD2|TRBJ2-2|once|TRBV5-6
CASSLFGGVPGATGELFF
TGTGCCAGCAGCTTGTTCGGGGGGGTACCAGGAGCCACCGGGGAGCTGTTTTTT
>TRBD2|TRBJ2-1|NA|TRBV6-2/TRBV6-3
CASRPTSGGHNEQFF
TGTGCCAGCAGACCTACTAGCGGGGGTCACAATGAGCAGTTCTTC
>NA|TRBJ2-1|NA|TRBV11-2
CASSFGFASSYNEQFF
TGTGCCAGCAGCTTCGGTTTCGCGAGCTCCTACAATGAGCAGTTCTTC
>TRBD2|TRBJ2-3|NA|TRBV19
CASSNGLADTQYF
TGTGCCAGTAGTAACGGACTAGCGGATACGCAGTATTTT
>NA|TRBJ1-2|NA|TRBV27
CASSPRGYNYGYTF
TGTGCCAGCAGCCCAAGAGGGTATAACTATGGCTACACCTTC
>NA|TRBJ1-5|NA|TRBV28
CASRPGQHNQPQHF
TGTGCCAGCAGACCGGGACAACACAATCAGCCCCAGCATTTT
>NA|TRBJ1-4|NA|TRBV18
CASSLQVVATNEKLFF
TGTGCCAGCTCCCTACAGGTGGTTGCAACTAATGAAAAACTGTTTTTT
>TRBD1|TRBJ1-2|NA|TRBV5-5
CASSLEPTGELANYGYTF
TGTGCCAGCAGCTTGGAACCGACAGGGGAATTGGCTAACTATGGCTACACCTTC
>NA|TRBJ1-1|NA|TRBV5-1
CASSSRGYPLMNTEAFF
TGCGCCAGCAGCTCCCGCGGTTACCCACTAATGAACACTGAAGCTTTCTTT
>NA|TRBJ1-2|few|TRBV4-2
CASSQEEVSHYGYTF
TGTGCCAGCAGCCAAGAGGAGGTTTCTCACTATGGCTACACCTTC
>TRBD2|TRBJ2-7|NA|TRBV30
CAWSMGGSLYEQYF
TGTGCCTGGAGTATGGGAGGGAGTCTCTACGAGCAGTACTTC
>NA|TRBJ1-6|NA|TRBV28
CASLGGERSSSYNSPLHF
TGTGCCAGTCTAGGAGGTGAAAGAAGTAGCTCCTATAATTCACCCCTCCACTTT
>NA|TRBJ1-5|NA|TRBV2
CASSEYLGLPGVPQHF
TGTGCCAGCAGTGAATACCTCGGACTGCCCGGGGTGCCCCAGCATTTT